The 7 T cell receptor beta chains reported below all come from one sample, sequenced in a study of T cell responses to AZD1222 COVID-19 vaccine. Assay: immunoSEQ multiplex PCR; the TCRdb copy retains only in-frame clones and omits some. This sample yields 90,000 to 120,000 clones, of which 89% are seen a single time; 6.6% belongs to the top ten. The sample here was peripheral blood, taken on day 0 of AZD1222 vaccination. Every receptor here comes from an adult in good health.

In DNA form, the CDR3 reads TGTGCCTGGACCGCCCCACCAAAACTAGCGGGAGTACAAGAGACCCAGTACTTC. Translated: CAWTAPPKLAGVQETQYF. V gene TRBV30 combines with J gene TRBJ2-5; 11 bases fit TRBD2. Germline V gene sequence: CDR1 GTSNPN, CDR2 SVGIG (reference sequence). J was trimmed by 2 bases and V by 4 bases; bases with no gene match: 15. The CDR3 consists of 18 residues.

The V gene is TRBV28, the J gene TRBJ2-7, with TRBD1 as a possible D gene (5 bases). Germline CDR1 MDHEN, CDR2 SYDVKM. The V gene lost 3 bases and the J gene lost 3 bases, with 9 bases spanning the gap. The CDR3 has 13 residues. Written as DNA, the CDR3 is TGTGCCAGCAGTTTGGGGCGGAACTACGAGCAGTACTTC. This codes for CASSLGRNYEQYF.

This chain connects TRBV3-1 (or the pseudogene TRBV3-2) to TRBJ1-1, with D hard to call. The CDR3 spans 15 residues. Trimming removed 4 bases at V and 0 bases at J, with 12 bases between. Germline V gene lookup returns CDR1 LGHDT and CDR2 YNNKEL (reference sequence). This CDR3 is CASSRSGAMNTEAFF. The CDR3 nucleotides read TGTGCCAGCAGCCGGTCCGGCGCCATGAACACTGAAGCTTTCTTT.

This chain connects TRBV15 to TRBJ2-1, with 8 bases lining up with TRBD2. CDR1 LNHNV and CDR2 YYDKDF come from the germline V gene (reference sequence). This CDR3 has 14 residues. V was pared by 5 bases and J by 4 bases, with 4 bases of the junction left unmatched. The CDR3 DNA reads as TGTGCCACCAGCGACCGGGGGGGGTACAATGAGCAGTTCTTC. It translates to CATSDRGGYNEQFF.

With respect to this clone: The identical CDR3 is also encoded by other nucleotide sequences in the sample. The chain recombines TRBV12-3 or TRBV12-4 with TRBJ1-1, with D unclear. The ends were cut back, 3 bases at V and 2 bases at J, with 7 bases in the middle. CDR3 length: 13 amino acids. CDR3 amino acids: CASSFGQNTEAFF. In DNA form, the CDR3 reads TGTGCCAGCAGTTTTGGGCAAAACACTGAAGCTTTCTTT.

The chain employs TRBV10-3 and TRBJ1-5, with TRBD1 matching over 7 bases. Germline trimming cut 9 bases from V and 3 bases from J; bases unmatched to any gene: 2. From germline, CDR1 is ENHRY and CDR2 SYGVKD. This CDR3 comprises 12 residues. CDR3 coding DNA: TGTGCCATGGGACAGAACAATCAGCCCCAGCATTTT. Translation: CAMGQNNQPQHF.

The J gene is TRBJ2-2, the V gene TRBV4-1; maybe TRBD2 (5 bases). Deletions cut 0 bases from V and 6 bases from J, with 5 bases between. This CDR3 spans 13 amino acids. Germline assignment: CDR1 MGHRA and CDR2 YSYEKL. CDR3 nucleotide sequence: TGCGCCAGCAGCCAAGAAGCGGCCGGGGAGCTGTTTTTT. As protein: CASSQEAAGELFF.